The present entry profiles one T cell receptor beta chain with its context. These data are taken from a study of shared clonotypes between healthy human individuals. All donors were Caucasian adults living in Nashville, Tennessee. The method was immunoSEQ multiplex PCR; TCRdb's version includes in-frame clones alone and lacks a portion of them. Of about 980,000 clones listed, around 80% are singletons. Germline CDR1 is LNHNV and CDR2 is YYDKDF (reference sequence). V was pared by 0 bases and J by 4 bases, with 6 bases of the junction left unmatched. This CDR3 contains 17 residues. This receptor was identified in a man aged 18 to 30 in good health. The chain has TRBV15 and TRBJ2-1; TRBD2 aligns across 10 bases. Material: memory CD4+ T cells sorted from blood. Subset defined: CD45RA-negative fraction. The CDR3 here is CATSREASGRGYNEQFF. As DNA, the CDR3 is TGTGCCACCAGCAGAGAGGCTAGCGGGAGAGGTTACAATGAGCAGTTCTTC.